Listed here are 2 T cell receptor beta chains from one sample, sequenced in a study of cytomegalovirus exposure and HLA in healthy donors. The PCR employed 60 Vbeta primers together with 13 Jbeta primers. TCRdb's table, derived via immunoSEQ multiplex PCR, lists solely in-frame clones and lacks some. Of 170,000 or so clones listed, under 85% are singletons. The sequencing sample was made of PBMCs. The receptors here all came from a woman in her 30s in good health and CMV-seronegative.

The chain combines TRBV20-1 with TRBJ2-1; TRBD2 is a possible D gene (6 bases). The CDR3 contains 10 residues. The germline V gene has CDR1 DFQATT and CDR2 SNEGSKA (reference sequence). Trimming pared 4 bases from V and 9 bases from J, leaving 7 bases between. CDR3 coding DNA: TGCAGTGCTACGGGGGTTGAGCAGTTCTTC. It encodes CSATGVEQFF.

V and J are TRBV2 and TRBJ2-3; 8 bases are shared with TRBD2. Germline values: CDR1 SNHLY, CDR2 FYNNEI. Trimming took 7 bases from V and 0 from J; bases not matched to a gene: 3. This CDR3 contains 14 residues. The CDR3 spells CASTGLGSTDTQYF. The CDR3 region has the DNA TGTGCCAGCACGGGACTAGGGAGCACAGATACGCAGTATTTT.